The rows below give T cell receptor beta chains drawn from one sample of a study of cytomegalovirus exposure and HLA in healthy donors. TCRdb's table, derived via immunoSEQ multiplex PCR, lists solely in-frame clones and lacks some. Altogether over 100,000 clones are present, 70% to 85% being singletons, with the ten largest covering around 9.9%. The specimen sequenced was PBMCs. These receptors all come from a middle-aged man in good health and CMV-seropositive. Each CDR3 is given without its conserved first and last residue. Each record gives: V gene, CDR3 protein.

TRBV18	ASSPLQGGTGANVLT
TRBV9	ASSYGGSNQPQH
TRBV5-4	ASSLALAGGPSYNEQF
TRBV2	ASSPGTGKIDYT
TRBV6-1	ASGRGEETQY
TRBV29-1	SVNSGSGSGANVLT
TRBV7-8	ASTFTYNSPLH
TRBV19	ASSSNGIAYDNSPLH
TRBV5-1	ASNPPGHSYNSPLH
TRBV30	AWDRENTEAF
TRBV18	ASSPPQRGVGELF
TRBV15	ATSRGKGTGYEQY
TRBV28	ASSFGTGVQH
TRBV11-2	ASSFTGPSTNEKLF
TRBV6-7	ASSPKLTRPRFSTEAF
TRBV7-6	ASSLGQNDEQY
TRBV6-5	ASSYTGRGTDTQY
TRBV23-1	ATTREGQSNQPQH
TRBV2	ASRAGTVDSPLH
TRBV11-2	ASSFTTTGGLREQY
TRBV4-1	ASSQPSGGSYEQY
TRBV27	ASRQSNNSPLH
TRBV11-3	ASSPGTRHTGELF
TRBV7-9	ASSGRGQGYEQY
TRBV27	ASSLRWQAATNEKLF
TRBV5-6	ASTLGRGYESTEAF
TRBV4-2	ASSQDGRGPEAF